This T cell receptor beta chain appears in the sequencing data of a study of blood T cell repertoires in COVID-19. Study-wide background: Researchers got acute and convalescent COVID-19 samples from the United States, Italy and Spain.

V was clipped by 5 bases and J by 6 bases; unmatched bases: 8. CDR1 is SEHNR and CDR2 is FQNEAQ in the germline V gene (reference sequence). There are 15 residues in the CDR3. The protocol was immunoSEQ multiplex PCR, while the TCRdb copy is restricted to in-frame clones and leaves out a portion. The table lists over 300,000 clones, approximately 88% of them singletons, with about 0.89% in the top ten. The sequencing input was PBMCs or T cells enriched from blood (not recorded which). V and J are TRBV7-9 and TRBJ2-1, with 9 bases matching TRBD1. This TCR came from a woman aged 25 to 45 with acute COVID-19. The CDR3 sequence is CASSAGQGMSNEQFF. CDR3 in DNA: TGTGCCAGCAGCGCAGGACAGGGGATGTCCAATGAGCAGTTCTTC.